This T cell receptor beta chain was captured in a study of regulatory T cells in long-lasting Graves disease. A remark on this clonotype: Its antigen remains unidentified.

This sample's time point: newly diagnosed GD, antithyroid drugs for less than 3 months. RNA extracted from PBMCs served as the sequencing template. Notes on the study in general: Relative to newly diagnosed Graves' patients, persistent ones had lower TCR diversity.

In building TCR beta libraries, iRepertoire HTBI primers were used together with Arm-PCR of CDR3 regions. TCRdb analysed the multiplex PCR reads with MiXCR anew, one entry per CDR3 protein. This table holds about 470,000 distinct CDR3 sequences, just under 15% found once. V dropped 9 bases and J dropped 1; count of bases not matched to a gene: 10. There are 15 residues in the CDR3. Germline CDR1 SGHRS, CDR2 YFSETQ. These data also featured in a second study, about T cells in Graves' hyperthyroidism and ophthalmopathy. Per that study: Before onset, ophthalmopathy was predicted by the model a median around 6 months earlier.

Sequencing used peripheral blood mononuclear cells (PBMCs), obtained at new diagnosis, from a patient treated with antithyroid drugs. The V and J genes are TRBV5-1 and TRBJ2-1, with 7 bases identical to TRBD2. This sequence originates from a woman younger than 45 with Graves disease. As DNA, the CDR3 is TGCGCCACCAAGGATAGCGGGCCTTCCTACAATGAGCAGTTCTTC. The encoded protein is CATKDSGPSYNEQFF.